Given below is one T cell receptor beta chain in context. In the original processing: The authors estimated nucleated cell counts from reference gene primer amplification. Some clones are missing from TCRdb's copy, which holds only in-frame ones; the method was immunoSEQ multiplex PCR. V and J calls and clone size follow that table, whereas D and trimming were derived from the DNA. The sample consists of around 270,000 clones, 65% to 85% of them appearing once. CDR3 size: 13 residues. Germline V CDR1 and CDR2: LNHDA, SQIVND (reference sequence). V was shortened by 6 bases and J by 6 bases, with 12 bases between the two germline ends. The data stem from a study of blood T cell repertoires in COVID-19.

This TCR was sampled from a woman in her thirties or forties who had recovered from COVID-19. This chain connects TRBV19 to TRBJ2-1, with TRBD1 as a possible D gene (5 bases). The sample consisted of peripheral blood. The CDR3 loop is CASSGQGGNEQFF. The DNA of the CDR3 is TGTGCCAGTAGCGGGCAGGGTGGCAATGAGCAGTTCTTC.